This T cell receptor beta chain is drawn from a study of shared clonotypes between healthy human individuals. Findings and caveats of the study: Naive CD4 clonotypes were shared across a handful of donors at about 5%. Across subsets, estimated richness was generally greater for naive than for memory populations.

About this clone itself: As yet, its antigen is unknown.

Germline CDR1 and CDR2: SGDLS and YYNGEE. With 0 bases removed from V and 8 bases from J, the gap between germline ends came to 21 bases. The CDR3 runs to 17 residues. Running of the assay took place at deep level. TCRdb's table, derived via immunoSEQ multiplex PCR, lists solely in-frame clones and lacks some. The repertoire holds more than 550,000 clones, with about 91% as singletons. The naive CD8 subset, CD45RO-negative cells positively selected for CCR7, excluded terminally differentiated effector memory CD45RA+ cells. This chain links TRBV9 with TRBJ2-1; tentatively, D is TRBD2 (5 bases). The sample consisted of naive CD8+ T cells sorted from blood. This TCR derives from a man aged 25 to 45 in good health. The CDR3, as DNA: TGTGCCAGCAGCGTAGAGCCTAGAGACCTAGCATTGGATGAGCAGTTCTTC. It encodes CASSVEPRDLALDEQFF.